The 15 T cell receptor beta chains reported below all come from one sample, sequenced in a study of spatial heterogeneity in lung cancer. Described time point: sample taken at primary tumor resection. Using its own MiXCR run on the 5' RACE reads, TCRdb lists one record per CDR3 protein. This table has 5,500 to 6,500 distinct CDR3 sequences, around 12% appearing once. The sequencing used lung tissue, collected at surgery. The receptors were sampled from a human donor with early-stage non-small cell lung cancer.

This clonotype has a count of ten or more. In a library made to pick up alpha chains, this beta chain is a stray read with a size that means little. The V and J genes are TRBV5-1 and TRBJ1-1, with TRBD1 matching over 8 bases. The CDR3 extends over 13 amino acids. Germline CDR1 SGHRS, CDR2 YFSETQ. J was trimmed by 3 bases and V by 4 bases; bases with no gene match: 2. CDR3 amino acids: CASSQTGDTEAFF. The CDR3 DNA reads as TGCGCCAGCAGCCAGACAGGGGACACTGAAGCTTTCTTT.

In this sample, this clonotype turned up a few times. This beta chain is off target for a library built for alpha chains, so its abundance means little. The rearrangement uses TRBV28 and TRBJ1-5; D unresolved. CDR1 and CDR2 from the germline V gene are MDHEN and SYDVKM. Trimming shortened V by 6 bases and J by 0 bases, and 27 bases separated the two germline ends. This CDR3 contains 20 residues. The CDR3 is CASSRLHRKTSDRSNQPQHF. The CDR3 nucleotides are TGTGCCAGCAGCCGTCTCCACAGAAAGACTTCCGACCGTAGCAATCAGCCCCAGCATTTT.

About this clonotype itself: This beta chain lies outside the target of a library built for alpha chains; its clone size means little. As DNA, the CDR3 is TGTGCCAGCAGCTTTCGTCCGTCGGCAGCAGATACGCAGTATTTT. It is translated as CASSFRPSAADTQYF. The chain uses TRBV7-2 and TRBJ2-3; no definite D call. The ends were cut back, 3 bases at V and 4 bases at J, with 14 bases in the middle. CDR3 length: 15 amino acids. Per germline, CDR1 SGHTA and CDR2 FQGNSA.

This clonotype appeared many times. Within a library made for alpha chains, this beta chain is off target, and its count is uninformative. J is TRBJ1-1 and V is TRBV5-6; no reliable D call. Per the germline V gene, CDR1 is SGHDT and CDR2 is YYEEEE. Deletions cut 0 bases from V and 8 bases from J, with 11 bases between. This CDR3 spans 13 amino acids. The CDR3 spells CASSLATLGEAFF. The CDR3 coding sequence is TGTGCCAGCAGCTTGGCCACCCTCGGGGAAGCTTTCTTT. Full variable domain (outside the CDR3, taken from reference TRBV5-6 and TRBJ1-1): DAGVTQSPTHLIKTRGQQVTLRCSPKSGHDTVSWYQQALGQGPQFIFQYYEEEERQRGNFPDRFSGHQFPNYSSELNVNALLLGDSALYLCASSLATLGEAFFGQGTRLTVV.

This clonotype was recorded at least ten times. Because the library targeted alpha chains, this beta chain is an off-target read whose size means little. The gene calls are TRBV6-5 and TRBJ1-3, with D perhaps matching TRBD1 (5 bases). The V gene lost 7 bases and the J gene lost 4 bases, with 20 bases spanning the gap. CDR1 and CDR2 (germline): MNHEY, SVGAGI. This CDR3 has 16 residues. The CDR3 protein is CASTIGANPAGNTIYF. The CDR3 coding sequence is TGTGCCAGCACCATTGGGGCCAACCCGGCCGGAAACACCATATATTTT.

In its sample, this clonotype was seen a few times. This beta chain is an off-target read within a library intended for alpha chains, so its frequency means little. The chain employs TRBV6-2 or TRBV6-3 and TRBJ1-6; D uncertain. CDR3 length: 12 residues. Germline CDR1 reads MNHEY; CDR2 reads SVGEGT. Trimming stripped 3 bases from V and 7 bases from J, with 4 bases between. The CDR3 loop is CASSYPNSPLHF. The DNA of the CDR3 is TGTGCCAGCAGTTATCCGAATTCACCCCTCCACTTT.

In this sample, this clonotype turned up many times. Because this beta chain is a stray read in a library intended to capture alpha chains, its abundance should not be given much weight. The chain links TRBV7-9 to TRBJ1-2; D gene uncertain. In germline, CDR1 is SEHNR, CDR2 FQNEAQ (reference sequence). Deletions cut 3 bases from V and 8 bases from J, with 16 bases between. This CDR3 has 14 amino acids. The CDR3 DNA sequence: TGTGCCAGCAGCTTCTTTGAGGTGTCTAGGGGCTACACCTTC. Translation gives CASSFFEVSRGYTF. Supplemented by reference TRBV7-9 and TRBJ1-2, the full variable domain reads DTGVSQNPRHKITKRGQNVTFRCDPISEHNRLYWYRQTLGQGPEFLTYFQNEAQLEKSRLLSDRFSAERPKGSFSTLEIQRTEQGDSAMYLCASSFFEVSRGYTFGSGTRLTVV.

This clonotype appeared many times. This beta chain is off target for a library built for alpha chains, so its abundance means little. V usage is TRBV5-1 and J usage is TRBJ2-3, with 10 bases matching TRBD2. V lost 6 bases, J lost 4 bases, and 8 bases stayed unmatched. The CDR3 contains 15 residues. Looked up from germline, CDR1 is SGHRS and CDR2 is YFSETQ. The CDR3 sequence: CASTAAGGRADTQYF. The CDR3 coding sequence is TGCGCCAGCACCGCAGCGGGAGGGCGTGCAGATACGCAGTATTTT.

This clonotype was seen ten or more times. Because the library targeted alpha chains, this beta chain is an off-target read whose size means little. CDR3 protein: CASSLKQGNGYTF. The DNA of the CDR3 is TGTGCCAGCAGCTTGAAACAGGGGAATGGCTACACCTTC. The genes are TRBV7-9 and TRBJ1-2; 7 bases align to TRBD1. Trimming at V came to 3 bases and at J to 6 bases, leaving 4 bases not matched to a gene. The length of the CDR3 is 13 residues. CDR1 SEHNR and CDR2 FQNEAQ come from the germline V gene (reference sequence).

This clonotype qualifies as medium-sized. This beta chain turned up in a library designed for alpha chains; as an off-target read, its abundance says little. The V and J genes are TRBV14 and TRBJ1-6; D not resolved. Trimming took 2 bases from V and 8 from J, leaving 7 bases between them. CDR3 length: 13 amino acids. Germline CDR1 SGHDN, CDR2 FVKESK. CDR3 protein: CASSQIAYSPLHF. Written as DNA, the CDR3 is TGTGCCAGCAGCCAAATAGCTTATTCACCCCTCCACTTT.

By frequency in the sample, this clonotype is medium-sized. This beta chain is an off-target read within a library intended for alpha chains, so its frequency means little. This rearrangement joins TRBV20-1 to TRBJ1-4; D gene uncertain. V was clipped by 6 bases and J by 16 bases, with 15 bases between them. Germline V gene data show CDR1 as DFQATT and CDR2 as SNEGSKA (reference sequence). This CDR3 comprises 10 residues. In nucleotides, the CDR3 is TGCAGTGCCCGGGCCACAGTAGAGTTTTTT. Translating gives CSARATVEFF.

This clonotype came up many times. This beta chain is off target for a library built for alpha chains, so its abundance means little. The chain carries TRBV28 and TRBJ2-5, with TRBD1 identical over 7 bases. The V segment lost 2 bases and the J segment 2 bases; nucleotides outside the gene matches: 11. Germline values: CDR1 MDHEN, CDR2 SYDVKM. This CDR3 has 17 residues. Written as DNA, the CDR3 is TGTGCCAGCAGTTTAGGCCCCTACAGGGGCCAACAAGAGACCCAGTACTTC. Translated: CASSLGPYRGQQETQYF.

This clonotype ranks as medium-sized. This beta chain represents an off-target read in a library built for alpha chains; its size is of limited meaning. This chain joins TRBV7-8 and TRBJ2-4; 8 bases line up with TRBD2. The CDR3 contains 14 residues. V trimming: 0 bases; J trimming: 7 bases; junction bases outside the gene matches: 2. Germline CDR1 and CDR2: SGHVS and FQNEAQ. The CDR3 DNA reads TGTGCCAGCAGCTTAGCGGGACTAGAGAACATTCAGTACTTC. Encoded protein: CASSLAGLENIQYF.

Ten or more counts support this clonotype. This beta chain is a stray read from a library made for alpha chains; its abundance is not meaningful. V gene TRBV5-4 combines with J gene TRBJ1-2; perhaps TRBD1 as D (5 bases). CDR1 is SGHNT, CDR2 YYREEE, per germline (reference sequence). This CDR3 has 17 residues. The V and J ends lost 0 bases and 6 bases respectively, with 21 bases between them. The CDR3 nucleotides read TGTGCCAGCAGCTTGGGGCAGGGAATCGAGAATGCCCATGGCTACACCTTC. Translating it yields CASSLGQGIENAHGYTF.

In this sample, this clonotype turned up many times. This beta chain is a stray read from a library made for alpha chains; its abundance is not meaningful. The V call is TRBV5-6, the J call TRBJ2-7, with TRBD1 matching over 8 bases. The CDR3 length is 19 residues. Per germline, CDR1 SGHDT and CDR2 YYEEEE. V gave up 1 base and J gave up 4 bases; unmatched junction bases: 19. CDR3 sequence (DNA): TGTGCCAGCAGCTTGAGGGTATCCGGGACAGGCCGGGGAAGATACGAGCAGTACTTC. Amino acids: CASSLRVSGTGRGRYEQYF.